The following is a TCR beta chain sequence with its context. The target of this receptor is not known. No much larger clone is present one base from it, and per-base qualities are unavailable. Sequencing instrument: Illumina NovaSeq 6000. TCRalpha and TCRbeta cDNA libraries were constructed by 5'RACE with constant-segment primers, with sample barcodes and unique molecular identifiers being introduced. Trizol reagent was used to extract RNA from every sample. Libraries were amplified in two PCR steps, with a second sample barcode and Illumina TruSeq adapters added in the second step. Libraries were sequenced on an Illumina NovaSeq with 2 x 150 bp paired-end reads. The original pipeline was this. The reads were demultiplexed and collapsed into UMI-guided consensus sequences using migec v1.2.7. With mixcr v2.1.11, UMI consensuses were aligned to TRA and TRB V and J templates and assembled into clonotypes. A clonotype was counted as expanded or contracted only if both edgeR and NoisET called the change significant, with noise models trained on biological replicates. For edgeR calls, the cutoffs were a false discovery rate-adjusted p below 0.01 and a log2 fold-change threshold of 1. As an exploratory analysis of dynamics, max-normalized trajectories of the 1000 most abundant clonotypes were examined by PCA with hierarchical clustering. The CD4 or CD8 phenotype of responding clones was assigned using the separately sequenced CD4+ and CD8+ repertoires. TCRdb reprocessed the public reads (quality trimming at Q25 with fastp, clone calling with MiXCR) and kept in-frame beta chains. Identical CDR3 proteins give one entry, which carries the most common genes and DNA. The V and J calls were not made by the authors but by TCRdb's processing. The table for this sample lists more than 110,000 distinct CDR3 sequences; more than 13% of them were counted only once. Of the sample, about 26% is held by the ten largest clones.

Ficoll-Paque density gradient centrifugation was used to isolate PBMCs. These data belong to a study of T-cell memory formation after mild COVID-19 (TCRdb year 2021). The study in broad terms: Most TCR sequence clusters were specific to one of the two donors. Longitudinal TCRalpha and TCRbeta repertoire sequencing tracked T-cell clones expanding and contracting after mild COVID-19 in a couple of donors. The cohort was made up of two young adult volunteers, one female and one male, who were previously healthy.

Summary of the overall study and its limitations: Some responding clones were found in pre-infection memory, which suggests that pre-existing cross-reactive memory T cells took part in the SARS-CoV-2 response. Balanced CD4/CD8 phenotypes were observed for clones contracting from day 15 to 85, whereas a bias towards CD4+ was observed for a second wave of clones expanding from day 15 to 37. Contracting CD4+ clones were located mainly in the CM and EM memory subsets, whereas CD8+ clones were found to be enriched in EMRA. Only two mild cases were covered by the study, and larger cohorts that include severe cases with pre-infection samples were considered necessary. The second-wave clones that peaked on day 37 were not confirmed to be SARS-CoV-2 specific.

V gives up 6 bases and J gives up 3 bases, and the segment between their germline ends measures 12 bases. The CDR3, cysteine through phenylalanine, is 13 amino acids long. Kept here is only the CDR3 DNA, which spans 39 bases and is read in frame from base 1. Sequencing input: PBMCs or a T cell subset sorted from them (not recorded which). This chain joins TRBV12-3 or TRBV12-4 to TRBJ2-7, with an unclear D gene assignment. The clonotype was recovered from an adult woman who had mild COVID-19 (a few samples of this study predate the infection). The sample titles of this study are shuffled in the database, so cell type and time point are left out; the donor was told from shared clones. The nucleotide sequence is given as TGTGCCAGCAGCCCGTACATTTACTACGAGCAGTACTTC. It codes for CASSPYIYYEQYF.